The clone carrying this T cell receptor (beta chain) showed up many times. The antigen remains undetermined. The iRepertoire nested amplicon-rescue multiplex PCR amplified TCR alpha and beta CDR3s from RNA. TCRdb re-called the multiplex PCR reads through MiXCR, storing one row per CDR3 protein. The data show about 89,000 distinct CDR3 sequences, with about 23% seen just once and 5.5% to 7.5% held by the top ten. This CDR3 has 13 residues. Germline V lookup: CDR1 SGHTA, CDR2 FQGNSA. Trimming left V 4 bases short and J 1 base short, with 7 bases between. This entry belongs to a study of glioma-infiltrating T cells. Whole-study results and caveats: Gliomas, especially low-grade, showed above-expected tissue-blood divergence; non-neoplastic patients showed below.

The chain joins TRBV7-2 to TRBJ1-1; D not resolved. Sequenced input: glioma tissue, nonneoplastic brain tissue, or PBMCs (not recorded which). This sequence was found in a human donor with low-grade glioma or glioblastoma, undergoing nonglioma brain surgery, or in good health (not recorded which). CDR3 amino acids: CASSSTWNTEAFF. In nucleotides, the CDR3 is TGTGCCAGCAGCTCCACATGGAACACTGAAGCTTTCTTT. Together with reference TRBV7-2 and TRBJ1-1, the CDR3 gives the full variable domain: GAGVSQSPSNKVTEKGKDVELRCDPISGHTALYWYRQSLGQGLEFLIYFQGNSAPDKSGLPSDRFSAERTGGSVSTLTIQRTQQEDSAVYLCASSSTWNTEAFFGQGTRLTVV.